A single sample is the source of the 32 T cell receptor beta chains below, sequenced in a study of CD8 T cells in Susac syndrome. The authors reverse transcribed roughly 0.5 to 1 ug RNA with random hexamers. TCRdb used MiXCR to reprocess the immunoSEQ multiplex PCR reads, holding one entry per CDR3 protein. The sample contains about 110,000 distinct CDR3 sequences, approximately 93% of which appear only once. Material: CD8+ T cells from PBMCs. All receptors derive from a human donor with Susac syndrome.

The chain couples TRBV28 to TRBJ1-1; D not resolved. The CDR3 sequence is 11 residues long. Germline values: CDR1 MDHEN, CDR2 SYDVKM. V was clipped by 6 bases and J by 4 bases, with 6 bases between them. The CDR3 DNA reads TGTGCCAGCAGGTGGACCACTGAAGCTTTCTTT. This sequence encodes CASRWTTEAFF.

The chain combines TRBV9 with TRBJ2-7; weak D call: TRBD1 (6 bases). CDR3 length equals 13 residues. CDR1 is SGDLS and CDR2 is YYNGEE in the germline V gene. Deletions cut 3 bases from V and 5 bases from J, with 12 bases between. CDR3 amino acids: CASSAGQQNEQYF. CDR3 in DNA: TGTGCCAGCAGCGCAGGACAGCAGAACGAGCAGTACTTC. The variable domain in full, with the rest retrieved from reference TRBV9 and TRBJ2-7, is DSGVTQTPKHLITATGQRVTLRCSPRSGDLSVYWYQQSLDQGLQFLIQYYNGEERAKGNILERFSAQQFPDLHSELNLSSLELGDSALYFCASSAGQQNEQYFGPGTRLTVT.

The chain combines TRBV27 with TRBJ1-2; 7 bases align to TRBD1. After removal of 6 bases from V and 8 bases from J, the junction contained 9 bases not matched to a gene. CDR3 length equals 13 residues. Germline V CDR1 and CDR2: MNHEY, SMNVEV (reference sequence). CDR3 DNA: TGTGCCAGCAGCCGGCTAGGACAGGTGGGCTACACCTTC. Protein product: CASSRLGQVGYTF.

The chain recombines TRBV20-1 with TRBJ2-5; D gene uncertain. The CDR3 is made up of 13 amino acids. CDR1 and CDR2 (germline): DFQATT, SNEGSKA (reference sequence). V dropped 2 bases and J dropped 4 bases, with 11 bases sitting between them. This CDR3 reads CSARTVTGETQYF. The CDR3 DNA sequence: TGCAGTGCTAGAACGGTGACGGGAGAGACCCAGTACTTC.

The genes are TRBV7-9 and TRBJ1-2; 7 bases line up with TRBD1. The germline CDR1 and CDR2 sequences are SEHNR and FQNEAQ (reference sequence). This CDR3 contains 13 residues. J gave up 8 bases and V 1 base, and 4 bases lay outside the gene matches. CDR3 residues: CASSLGGGRGYTF. Here the CDR3 DNA reads TGTGCCAGCAGCTTAGGAGGGGGCCGAGGCTACACCTTC.

The V and J genes are TRBV7-3 and TRBJ2-2; D is unresolved. Germline V gene data show CDR1 as SGHTA and CDR2 as FQGTGA. The CDR3 runs 12 residues. Trimming took off 1 base at V and 8 bases at J, with 5 bases between the two ends. The CDR3 protein is CASSLNSGELFF. As DNA, the CDR3 is TGTGCCAGCAGCTTAAATAGTGGGGAGCTGTTTTTT.

This chain uses TRBV6-5 with TRBJ1-1, with TRBD1 matching 8 bases. V lost 6 bases to trimming and J lost 1 base; unmatched junction nucleotides: 4. The CDR3 totals 14 residues. The germline V gene encodes CDR1 MNHEY and CDR2 SVGAGI. CDR3 DNA: TGTGCCAGCAGCGTGGACAGGGCGAACACTGAAGCTTTCTTT. Translated: CASSVDRANTEAFF.

The V and J genes are TRBV12-3 or TRBV12-4 and TRBJ2-5, with D possibly being TRBD1 (6 bases). V lost 0 bases, J lost 5 bases, and 10 bases lay in between. This CDR3 is built from 14 residues. The CDR3 nucleotides read TGTGCCAGCAGTTTAGCGCCGACAGGCGAGACCCAGTACTTC. As protein: CASSLAPTGETQYF.

The rearrangement joins TRBV13 to TRBJ2-5; a weak D match, TRBD1 (6 bases). Germline V gives CDR1 PRHDT, CDR2 FYEKMQ (reference sequence). The ends were cut back, 1 base at V and 2 bases at J, with 14 bases in the middle. CDR3 length equals 16 residues. The CDR3 region is CASSLEPTGKQETQYF. CDR3 sequence (DNA): TGTGCCAGCAGCTTAGAGCCGACAGGCAAGCAAGAGACCCAGTACTTC.

The chain recombines TRBV9 with TRBJ2-3, with unresolved D. There are 16 residues in the CDR3. CDR1 SGDLS and CDR2 YYNGEE come from the germline V gene. The V gene lost 4 bases and the J gene lost 2 bases, with 17 bases spanning the gap. The CDR3 spells CASSPRTVGHTDTQYF. DNA for the CDR3: TGTGCCAGCAGCCCCCGGACGGTAGGGCACACAGATACGCAGTATTTT.

V gene TRBV6-6 combines with J gene TRBJ1-6; 10 positions match TRBD1. Germline assignment: CDR1 MNHNY and CDR2 SVGAGI (reference sequence). CDR3 length equals 14 residues. V shed 7 bases and J 9 bases; nucleotides not matched to a gene: 6. CDR3 DNA: TGTGCCAGCACCCCGGACAGGGGGGTTTCACCCCTCCACTTT. The encoded protein is CASTPDRGVSPLHF.

The V call is TRBV7-9, the J call TRBJ2-7; a possible D gene is TRBD1 (5 bases). Trimming cost V 10 bases and J 5 bases, with 18 bases left between them. The V gene's germline CDR1 is SEHNR and CDR2 FQNEAQ (reference sequence). This CDR3 comprises 13 residues. This CDR3 is CATSQDSYDEQYF. CDR3 nucleotide sequence: TGTGCCACTTCTCAAGACAGCTACGACGAGCAGTACTTC.

J is TRBJ2-7 and V is TRBV4-1; no reliable D call. Trimming shortened V by 0 bases and J by 2 bases, and 14 bases separated the two germline ends. The CDR3 is 16 residues long. Germline-derived CDR1 and CDR2 are MGHRA and YSYEKL. CDR3 DNA: TGCGCCAGCAGCCAAGAACCCGCACCTGGGCCCTACGAGCAGTACTTC. Protein: CASSQEPAPGPYEQYF.

As regards this clonotype: The junction departs from germline at one end; a sequencing error may be responsible. V and J are TRBV12-3 or TRBV12-4 and TRBJ2-1, with D perhaps TRBD2 (6 bases). The CDR3 has 16 amino acids. In DNA, the CDR3 is TGTGCCAGCAGCATACTCGGGACTGGCCCCTACCATGAGCAGTTCTTC. Translated: CASSILGTGPYHEQFF.

The chain couples TRBV12-3 or TRBV12-4 to TRBJ2-3, with 10 bases identical to TRBD2. CDR3 size: 15 residues. The trim removed 8 bases at V and 4 bases at J, leaving 9 bases unmatched. The CDR3 sequence is CASLTSGGGPDTQYF. In nucleotides, the CDR3 is TGTGCCAGCTTGACGAGCGGGGGGGGCCCAGATACGCAGTATTTT.

The V gene is TRBV7-9, the J gene TRBJ2-5; 8 bases are a match to TRBD1. Trimming cost V 5 bases and J 0 bases; bases outside gene matches: 2. The CDR3 has 14 amino acids. CDR1 SEHNR and CDR2 FQNEAQ come from the germline V gene (reference sequence). Here the CDR3 reads CASSATGDQETQYF. The CDR3 DNA reads TGTGCCAGCAGCGCGACAGGGGACCAAGAGACCCAGTACTTC.

The rearrangement links TRBV12-5 to TRBJ1-5; D gene uncertain. The ends were cut back, 6 bases at V and 10 bases at J, with 7 bases in the middle. Looked up from germline, CDR1 is LGHNT and CDR2 is FRNRAP. The length of the CDR3 is 10 residues. The CDR3 here is CASGDLPQHF. In nucleotides, the CDR3 is TGTGCTAGTGGCGATCTCCCCCAGCATTTT.

This clonotype is a singleton in its sample. The V and J genes are TRBV27 and TRBJ2-6; D is unresolved. The V end lost 5 bases, the J end lost 0 bases, and 11 bases lay between the germline ends. From germline, CDR1 is MNHEY and CDR2 SMNVEV (reference sequence). The CDR3 is 16 amino acids. The CDR3 bases are TGTGCCAGCAGTCCCGTCCAGAGCTCTGGGGCCAACGTCCTGACTTTC. It translates to CASSPVQSSGANVLTF.

V usage is TRBV29-1 and J usage is TRBJ2-7, with 9 nucleotides matching TRBD1. Germline loops: CDR1 SQVTM, CDR2 ANQGSEA. The CDR3 is made up of 13 amino acids. V trimming: 6 bases; J trimming: 4 bases; junction bases outside the gene matches: 7. The CDR3 here is CSVAGTGRYEQYF. The CDR3 DNA follows: TGCAGCGTAGCCGGGACAGGGAGGTACGAGCAGTACTTC.

The chain combines TRBV9 with TRBJ1-2; D ambiguous. Per the germline V gene, CDR1 is SGDLS and CDR2 is YYNGEE. Trimming took off 5 bases at V and 4 bases at J, with 6 bases between the two ends. The length of the CDR3 is 11 residues. The DNA for the CDR3 is TGTGCCAGCAGTGCTCTCTATGGCTACACCTTC. Protein sequence: CASSALYGYTF.

The chain combines TRBV5-1 with TRBJ2-5; 12 nucleotides line up with TRBD2. J was trimmed by 4 bases and V by 4 bases; bases with no gene match: 11. The CDR3 consists of 17 residues. The germline V gene encodes CDR1 SGHRS and CDR2 YFSETQ. CDR3 region: CASSVTSGGSSGETQYF. In nucleotides, the CDR3 is TGCGCCAGCAGCGTGACTAGCGGGGGTTCCTCCGGAGAGACCCAGTACTTC.

The J gene is TRBJ2-1, the V gene TRBV20-1; 9 nucleotides align to TRBD2. V dropped 1 base and J dropped 7; count of bases not matched to a gene: 8. This CDR3 region has 15 residues. The germline V gene has CDR1 DFQATT and CDR2 SNEGSKA (reference sequence). This CDR3 reads CSARGLAGRVNEQFF. As DNA, the CDR3 is TGCAGTGCTAGAGGCCTAGCGGGGAGGGTAAATGAGCAGTTCTTC.

The chain links TRBV12-3 or TRBV12-4 to TRBJ2-3; no clear D gene. With 4 bases removed from V and 2 bases from J, the gap between germline ends came to 7 bases. CDR3 size: 13 residues. CDR3 sequence reads: CASSYATTDTQYF. The DNA of the CDR3 is TGTGCCAGCAGTTACGCTACCACAGATACGCAGTATTTT.

The chain carries TRBV12-5 and TRBJ2-7; the D gene is possibly TRBD1 (5 bases). The germline V gene has CDR1 LGHNT and CDR2 FRNRAP. The V gene lost 6 bases and the J gene lost 1 base, with 7 bases spanning the gap. This CDR3 has 12 amino acids. This chain's CDR3 is CASGRVSYEQYF. CDR3 nucleotide sequence: TGTGCTAGTGGCAGGGTTTCCTACGAGCAGTACTTC.

CDR3 in amino acids: CASRPDRGEQFF. CDR3 bases: TGTGCCAGCAGACCCGACAGGGGAGAGCAGTTCTTC. The rearrangement links TRBV7-9 to TRBJ2-1; 8 bases line up with TRBD1. V dropped 6 bases and J dropped 10; count of bases not matched to a gene: 5. This CDR3 is 12 amino acids long. Germline CDR1 is SEHNR and CDR2 is FQNEAQ (reference sequence).

This chain uses TRBV9 with TRBJ2-1; 7 nucleotides match TRBD2. Germline trimming cut 4 bases from V and 9 bases from J; bases unmatched to any gene: 4. Germline CDR1 is SGDLS and CDR2 is YYNGEE. This CDR3 contains 12 residues. CDR3 DNA sequence: TGTGCCAGCAGCATGGGGGGGGGTGAGCAGTTCTTC. Its translation: CASSMGGGEQFF.

V is TRBV27 and J is TRBJ1-1; no clear D gene. V dropped 6 bases and J dropped 1 base, with 6 bases sitting between them. CDR3 size: 12 residues. CDR1 MNHEY and CDR2 SMNVEV come from the germline V gene (reference sequence). The CDR3 spells CASRVGNTEAFF. CDR3 in DNA: TGTGCCAGCAGGGTGGGGAACACTGAAGCTTTCTTT.

The chain carries TRBV15 and TRBJ1-1; D unclear. V shed 5 bases and J shed 1 base, with 5 bases lying between them. Germline V CDR1 and CDR2: LNHNV, YYDKDF (reference sequence). The CDR3 extends over 12 amino acids. The DNA of the CDR3 is TGTGCCACCAGCCGTAGGAACACTGAAGCTTTCTTT. Amino acid sequence: CATSRRNTEAFF.

The rearrangement links TRBV7-3 to TRBJ2-1; 11 positions match TRBD2. CDR3 size: 16 residues. Germline values: CDR1 SGHTA, CDR2 FQGTGA. Trimming cost V 5 bases and J 5 bases; bases outside gene matches: 8. The chain's CDR3 is CASSLWTSGPNNEQFF. CDR3 nucleotides: TGTGCCAGCAGCCTCTGGACTAGCGGGCCAAACAATGAGCAGTTCTTC.

The chain joins TRBV6-6 to TRBJ2-5; 11 bases align to TRBD1. After removal of 5 bases from V and 2 bases from J, the junction contained 4 bases not matched to a gene. The length of the CDR3 is 15 residues. Germline-derived CDR1 and CDR2 are MNHNY and SVGAGI (reference sequence). The CDR3 reads CASSLWDRGQETQYF. CDR3 DNA: TGTGCCAGCAGTCTATGGGACAGGGGGCAAGAGACCCAGTACTTC.

This clonotype was seen once. The chain is built from TRBV7-8 and TRBJ2-7, with TRBD1 matching 7 bases. Germline CDR1 reads SGHVS; CDR2 reads FQNEAQ. The V gene end was trimmed by 6 bases and the J gene end by 3 bases; junction bases not matched to a gene: 17. The CDR3 covers 17 residues. CDR3 residues: CASRETLGTVGGYEQYF. CDR3 nucleotides: TGTGCCAGCAGAGAGACCCTCGGGACAGTTGGAGGCTACGAGCAGTACTTC.

The gene calls are TRBV12-3 or TRBV12-4 and TRBJ1-1, with TRBD1 as a possible D gene (5 bases). CDR3 size: 13 residues. V was cut by 6 bases and J by 1 base, with 9 bases left in between. CDR3 sequence (DNA): TGTGCCAGCAGCCGCACAGGGAACACTGAAGCTTTCTTT. Translated, it gives CASSRTGNTEAFF.